This TCR beta chain came from a study of T cells in localized non-small cell lung cancer. Profiled with immunoSEQ multiplex PCR; TCRdb holds only in-frame clones, not every one. The sample lists roughly 70,000 clones, about nine tenths occurring once. Only one count was recorded for this clone. Its antigen remains unknown. Study-wide results and caveats: In adjacent lung, a median roughly 62 of the top 100 tumor clones were found. Greater blood T cell density accompanied longer overall survival. Only one tumor region went through sequencing, so heterogeneity may still be there. It was uninvolved adjacent lung that showed the highest T cell clonality, exceeding tumor.

The sequence was obtained from a male donor at least 60 years old with stage III squamous cell lung carcinoma. This sample comprised peripheral blood, obtained before any cancer treatment.

CDR3 DNA: TGCAGCTATGTCCGGGGGCAAGAGACCCAGTACTTC. The encoded protein is CSYVRGQETQYF. The gene calls are TRBV29-1 and TRBJ2-5, with a tentative D call TRBD2 (6 bases). CDR3 size: 12 residues. Deletions cut 8 bases from V and 2 bases from J, with 12 bases between. CDR1 is SQVTM and CDR2 is ANQGSEA in the germline V gene. Together with reference TRBV29-1 and TRBJ2-5, the CDR3 gives the full variable domain: SAVISQKPSRDICQRGTSLTIQCQVDSQVTMMFWYRQQPGQSLTLIATANQGSEATYESGFVIDKFPISRPNLTFSTLTVSNMSPEDSSIYLCSYVRGQETQYFGPGTRLLVL.